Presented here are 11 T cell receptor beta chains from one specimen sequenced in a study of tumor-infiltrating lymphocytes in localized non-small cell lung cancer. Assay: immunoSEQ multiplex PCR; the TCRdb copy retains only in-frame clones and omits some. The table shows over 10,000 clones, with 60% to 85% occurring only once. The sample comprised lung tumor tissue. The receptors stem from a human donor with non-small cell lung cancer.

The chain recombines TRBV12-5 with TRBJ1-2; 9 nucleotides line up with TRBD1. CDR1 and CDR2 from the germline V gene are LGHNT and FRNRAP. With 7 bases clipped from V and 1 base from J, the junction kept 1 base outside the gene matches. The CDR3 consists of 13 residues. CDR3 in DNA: TGTGCTAGTGCGACAGGGGGTAACTATGGCTACACCTTC. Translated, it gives CASATGGNYGYTF.

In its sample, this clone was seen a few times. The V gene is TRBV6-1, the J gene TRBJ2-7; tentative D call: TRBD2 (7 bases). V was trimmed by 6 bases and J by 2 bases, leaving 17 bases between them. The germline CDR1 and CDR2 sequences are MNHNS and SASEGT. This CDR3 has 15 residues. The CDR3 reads CASSAAGGQAYEQYF. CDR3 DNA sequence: TGTGCCAGCAGCGCGGCCGGGGGGCAGGCCTACGAGCAGTACTTC.

CDR3 loop: CASSHRQAGGPRNEQFF. CDR3 DNA: TGTGCCAGCAGCCATCGTCAAGCGGGAGGGCCTCGGAATGAGCAGTTCTTC. The chain combines TRBV11-1 with TRBJ2-1, with 10 positions matching TRBD2. CDR1 SGHAT and CDR2 FQDESV come from the germline V gene (reference sequence). J gave up 7 bases and V 5 bases, and 14 bases lay outside the gene matches. This CDR3 is built from 17 residues.

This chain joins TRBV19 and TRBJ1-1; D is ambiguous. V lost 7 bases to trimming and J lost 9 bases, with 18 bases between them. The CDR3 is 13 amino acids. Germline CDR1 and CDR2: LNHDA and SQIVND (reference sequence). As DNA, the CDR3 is TGTGCCAGTACGAAGGGAACCGGGTCTAAAGCTTTCTTT. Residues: CASTKGTGSKAFF.

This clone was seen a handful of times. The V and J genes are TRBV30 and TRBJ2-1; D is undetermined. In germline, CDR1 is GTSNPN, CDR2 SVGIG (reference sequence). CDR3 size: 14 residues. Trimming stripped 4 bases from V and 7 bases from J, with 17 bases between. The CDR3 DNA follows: TGTGCCTGGATGGGTAGCAACTACGGAAATGAGCAGTTCTTC. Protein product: CAWMGSNYGNEQFF.

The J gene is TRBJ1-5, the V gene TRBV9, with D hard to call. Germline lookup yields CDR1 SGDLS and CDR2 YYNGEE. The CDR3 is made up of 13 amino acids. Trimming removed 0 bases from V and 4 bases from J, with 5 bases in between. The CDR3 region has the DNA TGTGCCAGCAGCGTAGGAACGAATCAGCCCCAGCATTTT. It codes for CASSVGTNQPQHF.

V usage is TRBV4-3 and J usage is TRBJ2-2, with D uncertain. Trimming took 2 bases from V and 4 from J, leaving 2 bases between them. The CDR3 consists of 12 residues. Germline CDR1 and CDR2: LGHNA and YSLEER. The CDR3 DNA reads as TGCGCCAGCAGCCAACCCACCGGGGAGCTGTTTTTT. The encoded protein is CASSQPTGELFF.

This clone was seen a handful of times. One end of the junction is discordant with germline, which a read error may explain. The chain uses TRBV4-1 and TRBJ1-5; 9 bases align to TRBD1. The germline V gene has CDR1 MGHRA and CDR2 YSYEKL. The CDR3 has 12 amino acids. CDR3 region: CASSQVRDRENF. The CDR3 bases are TGCGCCAGCAGCCAAGTCCGGGACAGGGAGAATTTT.

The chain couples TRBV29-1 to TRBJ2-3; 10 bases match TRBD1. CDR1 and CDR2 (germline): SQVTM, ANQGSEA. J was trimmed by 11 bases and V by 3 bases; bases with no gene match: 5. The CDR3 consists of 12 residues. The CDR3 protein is CSVDPDRGQQYF. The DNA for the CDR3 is TGCAGCGTTGATCCCGACAGGGGGCAGCAGTATTTT.

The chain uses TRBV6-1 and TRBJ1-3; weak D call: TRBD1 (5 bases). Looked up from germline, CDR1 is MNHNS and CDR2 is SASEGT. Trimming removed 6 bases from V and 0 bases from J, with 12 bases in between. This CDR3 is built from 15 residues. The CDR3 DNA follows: TGTGCCAGCAGCGCCGGGACCCACTCTGGAAACACCATATATTTT. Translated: CASSAGTHSGNTIYF.

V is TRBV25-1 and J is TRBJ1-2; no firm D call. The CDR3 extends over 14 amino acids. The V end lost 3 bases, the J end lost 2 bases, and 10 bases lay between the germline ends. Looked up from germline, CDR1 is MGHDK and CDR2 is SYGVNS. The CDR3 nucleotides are TGTGCCAGCAGTGACCCCCCCAGGAACTATGGCTACACCTTC. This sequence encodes CASSDPPRNYGYTF.